This entry features one T cell receptor (beta chain) sequence. The antigen is not known. The beta constant-region primer was an equimolar mix of two oligonucleotides covering TRBC1 and TRBC2. Four rounds of PCR amplified the ligated cDNA using nested alpha and beta constant-region primers plus SP2. TCRdb redid the calling of the UMI-ligation and nested PCR reads with MiXCR, one entry per CDR3 protein. The sample has 150,000 or so distinct CDR3 sequences, approximately 24% seen once; the top ten hold 0.11%. The data were taken from a study of naive and memory T cell subsets. Study findings and constraints: Possibly reflecting memory cells re-expressing CD45RA, a few larger clonotypes occurred in naive repertoires, especially CD8. Naive and memory subsets had different power law exponents for TCR abundance. In CD4 and CD8 cells, diversity dropped from naive through EMRA.

The CDR3 is 17 amino acids. V lost 3 bases to trimming and J lost 3 bases; unmatched junction nucleotides: 8. The germline CDR1 and CDR2 sequences are SGHTA and FQGNSA. The material sequenced was naive CD4+ T cells from blood. The origin of this receptor is a human donor in good health. The chain recombines TRBV7-2 with TRBJ2-1, with 10 bases that match TRBD2. The CDR3 here is CASSFQPSGRFYNEQFF. In DNA form, the CDR3 reads TGTGCCAGCAGCTTCCAACCTAGCGGGAGATTCTACAATGAGCAGTTCTTC.